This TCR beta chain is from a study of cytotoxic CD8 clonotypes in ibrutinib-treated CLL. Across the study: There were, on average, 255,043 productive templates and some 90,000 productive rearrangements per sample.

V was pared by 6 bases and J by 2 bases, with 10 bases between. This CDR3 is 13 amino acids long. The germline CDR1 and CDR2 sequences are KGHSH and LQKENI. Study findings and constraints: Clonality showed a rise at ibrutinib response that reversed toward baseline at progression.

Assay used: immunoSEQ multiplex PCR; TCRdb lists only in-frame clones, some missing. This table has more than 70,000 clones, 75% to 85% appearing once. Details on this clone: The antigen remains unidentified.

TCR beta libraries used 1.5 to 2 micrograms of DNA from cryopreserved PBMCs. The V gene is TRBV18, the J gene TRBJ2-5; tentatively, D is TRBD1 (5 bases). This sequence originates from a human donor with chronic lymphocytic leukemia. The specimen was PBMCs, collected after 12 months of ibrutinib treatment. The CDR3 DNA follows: TGTGCCAGCTCCCCCCGACAGCAAGAGACCCAGTACTTC. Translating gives CASSPRQQETQYF. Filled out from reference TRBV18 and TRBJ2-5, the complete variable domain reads NAGVMQNPRHLVRRRGQEARLRCSPMKGHSHVYWYRQLPEEGLKFMVYLQKENIIDESGMPKERFSAEFPKEGPSILRIQQVVRGDSAAYFCASSPRQQETQYFGPGTRLLVL.